This record looks at one T cell receptor (beta chain) sequence and its context. The clone's antigen remains unknown. There are no base qualities to consult, and no much larger clone falls within one base. The CDR3 regions of human TCRbeta chains were subjected to immunosequencing. Per the authors' processing: Repertoire TCRs were checked for matches against a reference library of SARS-CoV-2-specific TCRs that had been generated using the MIRA antigen-specificity platform. Breadth was defined as the fraction of unique TCRs that were SARS-CoV-2-associated, and depth was defined as the fraction of total T cells that were SARS-CoV-2-associated. Using the MIRA data, every spike-specific TCR was mapped to the spike region that the TCR reacted to and assigned to either a CD4 or a CD8 class. Log10-transformed breadth and depth values were compared by one-way ANOVA with Sidak's multiple comparisons tests. The table comes from immuneACCESS by way of TCRdb, which keeps in-frame sequences with V and J called. Part of the clones is missing from these tables; in studies checked, under half for an unresolved V gene and the rest for unknown reasons. V, J and clone size reflect that table, while D and trimming were determined from the DNA. The sample table holds some 110,000 clones, of which 85% to 90% were seen once. The ten largest clonotypes hold roughly 7.1% of the sample.

This specimen comes from a study of T cell responses to AZD1222 COVID-19 vaccine (dated by TCRdb to the early 2020s). About the investigation overall: TCR sequencing was performed for 233 trial participants, of whom roughly 200 were given two doses of AZD1222 and around 26 were given two doses of MenACWY control vaccine. Trial participants were enrolled by age into 18-55, 56-69 and 70-plus year subgroups, with approximately 160, 26 and 62 TCR-sequenced participants respectively.

This sample's time point label indicates: about 28 days (+/-7) after the second vaccine dose. Because spike-specific TCR depth and breadth did not differ between the two schedules, AZD1222 recipients who got a second dose at roughly 4 weeks were pooled with those who got a second dose at roughly 12 weeks. Vaccinee samples were obtained from the UK trials COV001 and COV002, which included a single-blind randomized controlled phase 2/3 trial of AZD1222 (ChAdOx1 nCoV-19) in healthy adults. For TCRbeta chain sequencing, PBMC samples from trial participants were taken at day 0 and at day 28 after the second dose. The germline V gene gives CDR1 as MNHEY and CDR2 as SVGAGI. The V end gives up 6 bases and the J end 5 bases, leaving 4 bases in the junction not matched to a gene. There are 13 amino acids in the CDR3, from cysteine to phenylalanine inclusive. Just CDR3 DNA is preserved here, 39 bases in frame from base 1.

General conclusions and limits of the study: Participants were mostly white British and included more females than males, and it was suggested by the authors that clonal diversity may have been underestimated. The 56-69-year group was small, and its depth increase did not reach significance, likely because of low power. A significant rise in spike-specific TCR breadth and depth was observed after two AZD1222 doses relative to day 0 and relative to MenACWY recipients. Because no day 14 peak-response samples were available, the repertoires could be characterized only after the peak T cell response. Reportedly, almost half of the unique spike-specific TCRs recognized epitopes lying outside the regions that are mutated in the B.1.351 and B.1.1.7 variants. Conclusions about previously exposed vaccinees were limited because only five to seven AZD1222 recipients were SARS-CoV-2 seropositive at baseline. Vaccine-associated CD4 TCRs spanned the whole spike protein, with dominant responses in regions 160-218 and 743-854.

Specimen: peripheral blood, collected 28 days after the second AZD1222 dose. This TCR derives from an adult who received the AZD1222 COVID-19 vaccine. Recombination connected TRBV6-5 to TRBJ2-5; 9 of the junction bases match TRBD1. The CDR3 protein: CASSRDRDETQYF. The DNA sequence follows: TGTGCCAGCAGCCGGGACAGGGACGAGACCCAGTACTTC.